This T cell receptor (beta chain) was sequenced during a study of T cell responses to AZD1222 COVID-19 vaccine. A remark on this clone: No antigen is known for it.

The CDR3 consists of 12 residues. Germline V gene sequence: CDR1 WSHSY, CDR2 SAAADI. V was cut by 3 bases and J by 7 bases, with 9 bases left in between. Assay: immunoSEQ multiplex PCR; the TCRdb copy retains only in-frame clones and omits some. This table holds approximately 190,000 clones, 92% found once. General study points: Within unmutated variant regions lay the reported targets of nearly half of spike-specific TCRs. All repertoire sampling was performed exclusively after the peak T cell response. When two AZD1222 doses had been given, Spike-specific TCR breadth and depth rose.

The chain recombines TRBV10-2 with TRBJ1-1; no clear D gene. The sample consisted of peripheral blood, taken on day 0 of AZD1222 vaccination. This TCR was sampled from an adult in good health. This CDR3 reads CASSDSGLEAFF. DNA for the CDR3: TGCGCCAGCAGTGACTCAGGTCTTGAAGCTTTCTTT.